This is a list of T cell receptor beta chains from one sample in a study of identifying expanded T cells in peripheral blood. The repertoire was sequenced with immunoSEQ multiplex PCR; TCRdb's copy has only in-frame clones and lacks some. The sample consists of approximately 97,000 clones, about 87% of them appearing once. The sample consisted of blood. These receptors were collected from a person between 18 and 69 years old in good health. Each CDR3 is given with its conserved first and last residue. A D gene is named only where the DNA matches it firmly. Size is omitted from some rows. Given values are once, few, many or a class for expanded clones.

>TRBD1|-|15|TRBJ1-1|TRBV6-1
CAIRLWDRGRDEAFF
TGTGCCATCCGCTTGTGGGACAGGGGGCGAGATGAAGCTTTCTTT
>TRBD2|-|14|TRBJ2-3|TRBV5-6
CASSLTAGVDTQYF
TGTGCCAGCAGCTTGACAGCGGGAGTAGATACGCAGTATTTT
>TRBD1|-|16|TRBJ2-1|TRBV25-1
CASSPRDRAIYNEQFF
TGTGCCAGCAGTCCCCGGGACAGGGCCATTTACAATGAGCAGTTCTTC
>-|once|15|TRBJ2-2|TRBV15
CATTPQTGIGGELFF
TGTGCCACCACGCCGCAAACAGGGATTGGCGGGGAGCTGTTTTTT
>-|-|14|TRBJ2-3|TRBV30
CAWVRGFDTDTQYF
TGTGCCTGGGTCAGGGGCTTTGACACAGATACGCAGTATTTT
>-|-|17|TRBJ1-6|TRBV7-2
CASSLAGSSSYNSPLHF
TGTGCCAGCAGCTTAGCGGGGTCGAGCTCCTATAATTCACCCCTCCACTTT
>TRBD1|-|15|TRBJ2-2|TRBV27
CASSPTGGAYGELFF
TGTGCCAGCAGTCCGACAGGGGGCGCGTACGGGGAGCTGTTTTTT
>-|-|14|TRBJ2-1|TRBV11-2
CASSFRVLDNEQFF
TGTGCCAGCAGCTTCAGGGTTTTGGACAATGAGCAGTTCTTC
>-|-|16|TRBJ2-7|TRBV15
CATSRDPPGRGYEQYF
TGTGCCACCAGCAGAGACCCTCCGGGCAGGGGATACGAGCAGTACTTC
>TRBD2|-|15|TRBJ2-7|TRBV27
CASRGGLAGAYEQYF
TGTGCCAGCAGGGGGGGACTAGCGGGAGCCTACGAGCAGTACTTC
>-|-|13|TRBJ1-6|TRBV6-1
CASKEGQTSPLHF
TGTGCCAGCAAAGAGGGGCAAACGTCACCCCTCCACTTT
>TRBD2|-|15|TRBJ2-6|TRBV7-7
CASSLGGSGANVLTF
TGTGCCAGCAGCCTGGGGGGGTCTGGGGCCAACGTCCTGACTTTC
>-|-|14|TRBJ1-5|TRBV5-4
CASSLRGSNQPQHF
TGTGCCAGCTCCCTCCGGGGAAGCAATCAGCCCCAGCATTTT
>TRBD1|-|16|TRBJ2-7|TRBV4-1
CASSQVPGQGVYEQYF
TGCGCCAGCAGCCAAGTCCCGGGACAGGGGGTCTACGAGCAGTACTTC
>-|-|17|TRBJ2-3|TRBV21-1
CASSKGGTSGSTDTQYF
TGTGCCAGCAGCAAAGGAGGGACTAGCGGTTCGACAGATACGCAGTATTTT
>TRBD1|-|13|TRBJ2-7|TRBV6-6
CASSWTGGYEQYF
TGTGCCAGCAGTTGGACAGGGGGGTACGAGCAGTACTTC
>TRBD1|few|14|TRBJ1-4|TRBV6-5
CASSQDRIGEKLFF
TGTGCCAGCAGTCAGGACAGGATCGGTGAAAAACTGTTTTTT
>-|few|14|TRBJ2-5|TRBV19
CASSLRGAQETQYF
TGTGCCAGTAGTCTACGGGGGGCGCAAGAGACCCAGTACTTC
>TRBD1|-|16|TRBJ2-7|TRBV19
CASSMATGGSSYEQYF
TGTGCCAGTAGTATGGCGACAGGGGGTTCCTCCTACGAGCAGTACTTC
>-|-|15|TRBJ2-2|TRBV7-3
CASSLSRITTGELFF
TGTGCCAGCAGCTTAAGCAGGATCACCACCGGGGAGCTGTTTTTT
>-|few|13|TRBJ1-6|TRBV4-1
CASSQDLRSPLHF
TGCGCCAGCAGCCAAGATCTAAGGTCACCCCTCCACTTT
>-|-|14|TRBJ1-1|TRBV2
CASFILSLNTEAFF
TGTGCCAGCTTTATCTTATCCCTTAACACTGAAGCTTTCTTT
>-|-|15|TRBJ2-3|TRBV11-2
CASSLGGASTDTQYF
TGTGCCAGCAGCTTAGGGGGGGCCAGCACAGATACGCAGTATTTT
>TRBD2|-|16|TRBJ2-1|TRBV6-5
CASSYSGTRGYNEQFF
TGTGCCAGCAGTTACTCGGGGACTAGGGGTTACAATGAGCAGTTCTTC
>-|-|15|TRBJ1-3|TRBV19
CASSPPGTTGNTIYF
TGTGCCAGTAGCCCACCCGGGACAACTGGAAACACCATATATTTT
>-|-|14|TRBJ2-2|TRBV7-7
CASSSGGVTGELFF
TGTGCCAGCAGCTCTGGAGGGGTCACCGGGGAGCTGTTTTTT
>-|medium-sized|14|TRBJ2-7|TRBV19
CASSTERHSSEQYF
TGTGCCAGTAGTACGGAGAGACACTCCAGCGAGCAGTACTTC
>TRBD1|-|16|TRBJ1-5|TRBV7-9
CASSLTGTGQNQPQHF
TGTGCCAGCAGCCTGACCGGGACAGGGCAAAATCAGCCCCAGCATTTT
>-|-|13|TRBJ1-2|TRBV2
CASSDRPTRGYTF
TGTGCCAGCAGTGACCGACCGACTCGGGGCTACACCTTC
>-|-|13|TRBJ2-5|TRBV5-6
CASSFQAGETQYF
TGTGCCAGCAGCTTCCAGGCGGGAGAGACCCAGTACTTC
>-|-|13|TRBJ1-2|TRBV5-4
CASSLQGGDGYTF
TGTGCCAGCAGCTTACAGGGAGGAGATGGCTACACCTTC
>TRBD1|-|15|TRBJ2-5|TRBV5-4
CASSLLRDRQETQYF
TGTGCCAGCAGCTTGCTCCGGGACAGACAAGAGACCCAGTACTTC
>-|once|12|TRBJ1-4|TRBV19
CASSIDPRKLFF
TGTGCCAGTAGTATCGACCCTCGAAAACTGTTTTTT
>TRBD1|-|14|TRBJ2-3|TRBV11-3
CASSLTGDVDTQYF
TGTGCCAGCAGCTTGACAGGGGATGTAGATACGCAGTATTTT
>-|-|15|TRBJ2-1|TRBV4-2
CASSQDLATDNEQFF
TGTGCCAGCAGCCAAGATCTAGCTACCGACAATGAGCAGTTCTTC
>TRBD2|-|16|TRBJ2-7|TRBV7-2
CASSRTSGGGPYEQYF
TGTGCCAGCAGTCGAACTAGCGGGGGGGGCCCCTACGAGCAGTACTTC
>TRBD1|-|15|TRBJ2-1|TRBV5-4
CASSLDQGAHNEQFF
TGTGCCAGCAGCTTGGATCAGGGGGCTCACAATGAGCAGTTCTTC
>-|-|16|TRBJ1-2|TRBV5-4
CASSRGLGMANYGYTF
TGTGCCAGCAGCCGAGGTCTGGGGATGGCTAACTATGGCTACACCTTC
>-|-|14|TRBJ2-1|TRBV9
CASSPRRSFNEQFF
TGTGCCAGCAGCCCTAGGCGTTCCTTCAATGAGCAGTTCTTC
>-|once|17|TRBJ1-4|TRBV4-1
CASSTAHGGGDNEKLFF
TGCGCCAGCAGCACCGCCCACGGGGGGGGAGATAATGAAAAACTGTTTTTT
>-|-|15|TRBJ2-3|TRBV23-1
CASSQSGGRTDTQYF
TGCGCCAGCAGTCAATCCGGGGGTCGGACAGATACGCAGTATTTT
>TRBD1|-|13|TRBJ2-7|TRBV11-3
CASSRTGVGEQYF
TGTGCCAGCAGCCGGACAGGGGTCGGGGAGCAGTACTTC
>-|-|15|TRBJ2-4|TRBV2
CASRPSTVAKNIQYF
TGTGCCAGCAGGCCCTCGACGGTAGCCAAAAACATTCAGTACTTC
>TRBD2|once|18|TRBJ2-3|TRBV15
CATSRDTGTSDYTDTQYF
TGTGCCACCAGCAGAGATACCGGGACTAGTGACTATACAGATACGCAGTATTTT
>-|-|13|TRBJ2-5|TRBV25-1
CASNEMRAETQYF
TGTGCCAGCAATGAGATGAGGGCAGAGACCCAGTACTTC
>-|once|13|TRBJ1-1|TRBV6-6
CASSTGTYTEASF
TGTGCCAGCAGTACCGGGACTTACACTGAAGCTTCCTTT
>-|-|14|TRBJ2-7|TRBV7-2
CASSFGHSSGEQYF
TGTGCCAGCAGCTTCGGACATTCCAGCGGCGAGCAGTACTTC
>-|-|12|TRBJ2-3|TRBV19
CASISSTDTQYF
TGTGCCAGTATTTCCAGCACAGATACGCAGTATTTT
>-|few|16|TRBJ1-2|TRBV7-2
CASSLAHRVGDYGYTF
TGTGCCAGCAGCTTAGCGCACAGGGTGGGCGACTATGGCTACACCTTC
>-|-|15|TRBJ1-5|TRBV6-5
CASSYSGVPNQPQHF
TGTGCCAGCAGTTACTCCGGGGTCCCAAATCAGCCCCAGCATTTT
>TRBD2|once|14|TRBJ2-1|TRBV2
CASSGLAQNNEQFF
TGTGCCAGCAGTGGACTAGCCCAGAACAATGAGCAGTTCTTC
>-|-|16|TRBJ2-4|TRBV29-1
CSVTKETPPSRNIQYF
TGCAGCGTCACAAAAGAGACACCTCCTAGCCGGAACATTCAGTACTTC
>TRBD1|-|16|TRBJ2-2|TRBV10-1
CASGPDRGYGTGELFF
TGCGCCAGCGGCCCGGACAGGGGGTATGGGACCGGGGAGCTGTTTTTT
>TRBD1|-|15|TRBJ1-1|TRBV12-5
CASGFISGGNTEAFF
TGTGCTAGTGGTTTCATCTCAGGGGGGAACACTGAAGCTTTCTTT